This TCR beta chain was sequenced in a study of cytomegalovirus exposure and HLA in healthy donors. V dropped 2 bases and J dropped 6; count of bases not matched to a gene: 13. The germline CDR1 and CDR2 sequences are WSHSY and SAAADI. The CDR3 extends over 16 amino acids. It was healthy bone marrow donors who served as donors. Nominal health characterized the donors when sampled, though unrecorded immune exposures were likely. Primers for the PCR totalled 60 Vbeta and 13 Jbeta. TCRdb's copy holds only in-frame clones and misses some; the assay was immunoSEQ multiplex PCR. The data show some 160,000 clones, with 60% to 80% seen just once and under 2.5% held by the top ten.

The origin of this receptor is a man aged 60 to 69 in good health and CMV-seronegative. The source material was PBMCs. V and J are TRBV10-2 and TRBJ2-7; 7 nucleotides match TRBD2. The CDR3: CASSEGGRAGISEQYF. CDR3 DNA: TGCGCCAGCAGTGAGGGTGGGCGAGCGGGGATCTCCGAGCAGTACTTC.